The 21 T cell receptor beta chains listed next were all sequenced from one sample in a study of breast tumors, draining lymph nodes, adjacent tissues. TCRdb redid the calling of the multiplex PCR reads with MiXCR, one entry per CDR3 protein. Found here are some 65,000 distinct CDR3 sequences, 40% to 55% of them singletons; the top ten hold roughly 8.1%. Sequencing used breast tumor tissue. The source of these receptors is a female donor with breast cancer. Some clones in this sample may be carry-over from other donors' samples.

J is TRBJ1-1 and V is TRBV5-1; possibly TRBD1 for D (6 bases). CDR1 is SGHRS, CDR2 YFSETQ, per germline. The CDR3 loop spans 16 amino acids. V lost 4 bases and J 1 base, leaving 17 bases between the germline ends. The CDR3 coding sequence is TGCGCCAGCAGCCCCGGACAGACGGGAAAGAACACTGAAGCTTTCTTT. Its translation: CASSPGQTGKNTEAFF.

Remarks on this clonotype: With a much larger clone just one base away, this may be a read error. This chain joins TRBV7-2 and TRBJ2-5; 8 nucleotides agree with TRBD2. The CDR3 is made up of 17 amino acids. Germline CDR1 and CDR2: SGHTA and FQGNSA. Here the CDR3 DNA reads TGTGCCAGCAGCCGCATCTTTGAAGCGGGGGAAAGAGAGCCCCAGTACTTC. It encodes CASSRIFEAGEREPQYF. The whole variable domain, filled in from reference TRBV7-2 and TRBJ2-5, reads GAGVSQSPSNKVTEKGKDVELRCDPISGHTALYWYRQSLGQGLEFLIYFQGNSAPDKSGLPSDRFSAERTGGSVSTLTIQRTQQEDSAVYLCASSRIFEAGEREPQYFGPGTRLLVL.

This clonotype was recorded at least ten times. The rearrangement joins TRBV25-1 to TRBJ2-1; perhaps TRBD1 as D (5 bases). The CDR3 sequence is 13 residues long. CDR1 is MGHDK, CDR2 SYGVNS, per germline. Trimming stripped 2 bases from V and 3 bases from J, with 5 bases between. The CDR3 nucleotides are TGTGCCAGCAGTGAACAGGGCTACAATGAGCAGTTCTTC. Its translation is CASSEQGYNEQFF.

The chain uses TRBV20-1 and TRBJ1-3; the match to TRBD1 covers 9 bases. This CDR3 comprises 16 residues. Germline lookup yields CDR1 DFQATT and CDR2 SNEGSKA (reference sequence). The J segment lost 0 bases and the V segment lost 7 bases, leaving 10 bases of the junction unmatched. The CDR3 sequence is CSDRGQGRLSGNTIYF. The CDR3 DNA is TGCAGTGACCGGGGACAGGGAAGGCTCTCTGGAAACACCATATATTTT.

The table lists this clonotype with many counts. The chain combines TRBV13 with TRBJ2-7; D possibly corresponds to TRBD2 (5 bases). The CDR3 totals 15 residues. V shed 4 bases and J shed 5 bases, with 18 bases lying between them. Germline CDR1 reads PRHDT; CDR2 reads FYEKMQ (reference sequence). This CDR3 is CASSSYILESHEQYF. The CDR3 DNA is TGTGCCAGCAGCTCTTACATACTAGAATCCCACGAGCAGTACTTC.

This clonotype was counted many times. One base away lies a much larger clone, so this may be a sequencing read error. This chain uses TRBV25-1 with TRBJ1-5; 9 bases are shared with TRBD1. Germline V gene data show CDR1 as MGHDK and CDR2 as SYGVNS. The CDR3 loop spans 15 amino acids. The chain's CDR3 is CARSGGGQGNQPQHF. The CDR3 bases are TGTGCCCGCAGTGGGGGTGGACAGGGGAATCAGCCCCAGCATTTT.

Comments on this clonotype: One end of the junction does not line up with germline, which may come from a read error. CDR3 nucleotide sequence: TGCGCCAGCAGCCGATTGACTAGCGGGGCCCGCACAGATACGCAGTATTTT. It specifies CASSRLTSGARTDTQYF. This chain joins TRBV5-6 and TRBJ2-3, with 11 bases fitting TRBD2. CDR1 is SGHDT and CDR2 is YYEEEE in the germline V gene. The length of the CDR3 is 17 residues.

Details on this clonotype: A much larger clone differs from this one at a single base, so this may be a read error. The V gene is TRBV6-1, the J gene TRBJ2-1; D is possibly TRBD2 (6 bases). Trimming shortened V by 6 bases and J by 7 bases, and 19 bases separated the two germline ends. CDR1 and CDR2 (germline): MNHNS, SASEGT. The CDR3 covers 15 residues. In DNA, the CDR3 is TGTGCCAGCAGGACCGGGGCTAGCGAACGTAATGAGCAGTTCTTC. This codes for CASRTGASERNEQFF.

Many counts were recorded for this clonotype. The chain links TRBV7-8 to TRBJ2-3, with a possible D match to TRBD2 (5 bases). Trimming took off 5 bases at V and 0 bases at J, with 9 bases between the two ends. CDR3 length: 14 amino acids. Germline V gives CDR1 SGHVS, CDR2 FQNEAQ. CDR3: CASSPGDSTDTQYF. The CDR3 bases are TGTGCCAGCAGCCCCGGGGATAGCACAGATACGCAGTATTTT.

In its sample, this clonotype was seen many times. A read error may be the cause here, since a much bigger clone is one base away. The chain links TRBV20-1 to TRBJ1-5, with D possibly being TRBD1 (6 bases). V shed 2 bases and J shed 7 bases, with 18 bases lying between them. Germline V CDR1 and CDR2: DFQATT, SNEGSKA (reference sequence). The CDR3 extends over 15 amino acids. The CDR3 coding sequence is TGCAGTGCTAGACGGGAGGGCAGGGGAGCACAGCCCCAGCATTTT. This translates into CSARREGRGAQPQHF.

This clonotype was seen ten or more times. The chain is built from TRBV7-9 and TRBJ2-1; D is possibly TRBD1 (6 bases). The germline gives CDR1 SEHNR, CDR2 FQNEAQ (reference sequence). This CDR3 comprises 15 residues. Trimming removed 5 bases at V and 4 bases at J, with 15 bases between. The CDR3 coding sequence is TGTGCCAGCAGCCTACAGGGAGTGGGTTACAATGAGCAGTTCTTC. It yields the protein CASSLQGVGYNEQFF.

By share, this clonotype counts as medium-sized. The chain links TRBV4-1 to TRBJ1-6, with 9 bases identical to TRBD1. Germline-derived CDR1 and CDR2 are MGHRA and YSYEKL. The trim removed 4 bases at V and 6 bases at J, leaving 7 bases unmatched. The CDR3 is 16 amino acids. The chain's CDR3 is CASSPQLQGANSPLHF. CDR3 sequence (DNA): TGCGCCAGCAGCCCCCAATTACAGGGGGCTAATTCACCCCTCCACTTT.

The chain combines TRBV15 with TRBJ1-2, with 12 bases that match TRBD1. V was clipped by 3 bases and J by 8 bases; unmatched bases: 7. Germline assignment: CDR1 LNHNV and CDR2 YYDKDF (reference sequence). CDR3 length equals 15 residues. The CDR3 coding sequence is TGTGCCACCAGCAGCTTAACCGGGACAGGGGGCGGCTACACCTTC. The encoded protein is CATSSLTGTGGGYTF.

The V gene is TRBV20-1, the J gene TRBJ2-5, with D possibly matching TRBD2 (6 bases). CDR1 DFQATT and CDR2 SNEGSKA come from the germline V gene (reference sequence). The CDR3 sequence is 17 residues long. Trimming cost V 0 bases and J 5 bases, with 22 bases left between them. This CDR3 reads CSARDAAGATGEETQYF. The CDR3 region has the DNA TGCAGTGCTAGAGACGCAGCGGGTGCGACCGGGGAGGAGACCCAGTACTTC.

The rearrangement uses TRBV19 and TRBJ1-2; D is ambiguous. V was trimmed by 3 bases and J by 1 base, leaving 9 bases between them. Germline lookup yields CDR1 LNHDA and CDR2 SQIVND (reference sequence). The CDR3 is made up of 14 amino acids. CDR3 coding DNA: TGTGCCAGTAGTATCCCTCGGGGTAACTATGGCTACACCTTC. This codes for CASSIPRGNYGYTF.

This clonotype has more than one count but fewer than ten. Here the CDR3 DNA reads TGTGCCAGCAGCTTTAACAGGGGGGACTCCTACAATGAGCAGTTCTTC. This codes for CASSFNRGDSYNEQFF. The gene calls are TRBV5-4 and TRBJ2-1; 8 nucleotides line up with TRBD1. J was trimmed by 0 bases and V by 2 bases; bases with no gene match: 4. The CDR3 covers 16 residues. Germline CDR1 and CDR2: SGHNT and YYREEE (reference sequence).

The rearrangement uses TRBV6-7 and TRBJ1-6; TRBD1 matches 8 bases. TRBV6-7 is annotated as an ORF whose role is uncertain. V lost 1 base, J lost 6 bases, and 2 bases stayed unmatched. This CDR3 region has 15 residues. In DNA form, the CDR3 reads TGTGCCAGCAGTTACTGGACAGGGCGTAATTCACCCCTCCACTTT. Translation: CASSYWTGRNSPLHF.

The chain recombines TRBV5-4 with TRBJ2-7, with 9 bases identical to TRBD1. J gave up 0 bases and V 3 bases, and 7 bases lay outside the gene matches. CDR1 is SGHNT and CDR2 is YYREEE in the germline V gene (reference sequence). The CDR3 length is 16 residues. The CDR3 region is CASSYNRGHSSYEQYF. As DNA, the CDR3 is TGTGCCAGCAGCTACAACAGGGGGCACAGCTCCTACGAGCAGTACTTC. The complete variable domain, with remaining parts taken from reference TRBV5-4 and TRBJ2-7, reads ETGVTQSPTHLIKTRGQQVTLRCSSQSGHNTVSWYQQALGQGPQFIFQYYREEENGRGNFPPRFSGLQFPNYSSELNVNALELDDSALYLCASSYNRGHSSYEQYFGPGTRLTVT.

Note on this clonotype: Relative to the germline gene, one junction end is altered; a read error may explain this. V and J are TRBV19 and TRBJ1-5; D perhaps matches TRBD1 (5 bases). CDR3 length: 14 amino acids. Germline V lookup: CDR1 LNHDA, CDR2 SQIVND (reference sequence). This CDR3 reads CARSRVGVYCLWHF. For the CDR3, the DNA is TGTGCCAGAAGTAGGGTGGGGGTATATTGTTTGTGGCATTTT.

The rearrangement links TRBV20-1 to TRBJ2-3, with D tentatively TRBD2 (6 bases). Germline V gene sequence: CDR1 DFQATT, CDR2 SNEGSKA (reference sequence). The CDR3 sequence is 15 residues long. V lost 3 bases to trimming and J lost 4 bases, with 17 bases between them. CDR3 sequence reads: CSARMAGLQADTQYF. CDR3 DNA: TGCAGTGCTAGGATGGCGGGACTCCAGGCAGATACGCAGTATTTT.

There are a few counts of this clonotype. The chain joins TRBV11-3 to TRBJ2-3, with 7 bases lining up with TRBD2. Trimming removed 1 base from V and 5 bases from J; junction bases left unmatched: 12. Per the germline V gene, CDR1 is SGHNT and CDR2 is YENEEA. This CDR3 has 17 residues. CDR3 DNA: TGTGCCAGCAGCTTAGGTCTAGCGGCGGGGCCTGGAGATACGCAGTATTTT. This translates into CASSLGLAAGPGDTQYF.